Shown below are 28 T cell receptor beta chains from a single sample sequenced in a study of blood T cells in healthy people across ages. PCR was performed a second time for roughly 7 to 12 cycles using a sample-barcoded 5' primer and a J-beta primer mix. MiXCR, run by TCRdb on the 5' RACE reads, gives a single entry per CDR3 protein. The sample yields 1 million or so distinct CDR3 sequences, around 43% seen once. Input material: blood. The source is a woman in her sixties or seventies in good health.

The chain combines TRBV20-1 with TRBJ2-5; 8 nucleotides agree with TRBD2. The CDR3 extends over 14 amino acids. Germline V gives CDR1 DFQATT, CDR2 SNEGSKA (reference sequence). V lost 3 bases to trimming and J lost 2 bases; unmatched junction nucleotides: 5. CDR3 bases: TGCAGTGCTAGGCAGAGCGGGGGACAAGAGACCCAGTACTTC. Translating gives CSARQSGGQETQYF.

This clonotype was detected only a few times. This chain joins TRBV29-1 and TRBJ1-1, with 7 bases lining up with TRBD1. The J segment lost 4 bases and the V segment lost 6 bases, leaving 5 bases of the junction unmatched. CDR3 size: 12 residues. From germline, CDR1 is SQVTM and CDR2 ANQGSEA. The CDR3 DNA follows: TGCAGCGTAGACAGGGAGGGCACTGAAGCTTTCTTT. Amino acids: CSVDREGTEAFF.

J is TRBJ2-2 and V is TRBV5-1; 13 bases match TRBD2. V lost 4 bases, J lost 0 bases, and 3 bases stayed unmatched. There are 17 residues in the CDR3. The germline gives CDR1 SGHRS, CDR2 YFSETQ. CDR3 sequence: CASSTGTSGTNTGELFF. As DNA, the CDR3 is TGCGCCAGCAGCACAGGGACTAGCGGGACGAACACCGGGGAGCTGTTTTTT.

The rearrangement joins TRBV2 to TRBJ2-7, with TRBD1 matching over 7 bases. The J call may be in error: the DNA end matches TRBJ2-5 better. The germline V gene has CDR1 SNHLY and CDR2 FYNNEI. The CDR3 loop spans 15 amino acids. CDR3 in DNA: TGTGCCAGCAGAGACAGTCCACAGGGGATAGAGACCCAGTACTTC. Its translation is CASRDSPQGIETQYF.

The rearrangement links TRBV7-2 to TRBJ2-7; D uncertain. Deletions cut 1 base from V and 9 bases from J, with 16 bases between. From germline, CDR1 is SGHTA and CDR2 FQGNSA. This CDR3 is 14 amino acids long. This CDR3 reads CASSLEGSYRVQYF. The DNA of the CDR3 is TGTGCCAGCAGCTTAGAGGGTAGTTACCGAGTGCAGTACTTC.

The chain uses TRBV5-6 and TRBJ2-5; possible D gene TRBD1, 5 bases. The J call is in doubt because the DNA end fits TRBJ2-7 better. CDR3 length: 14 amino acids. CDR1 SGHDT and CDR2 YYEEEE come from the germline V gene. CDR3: CASSVDMRLSEQYF. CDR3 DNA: TGTGCCAGCAGCGTGGACATGAGGCTTAGCGAGCAGTACTTC.

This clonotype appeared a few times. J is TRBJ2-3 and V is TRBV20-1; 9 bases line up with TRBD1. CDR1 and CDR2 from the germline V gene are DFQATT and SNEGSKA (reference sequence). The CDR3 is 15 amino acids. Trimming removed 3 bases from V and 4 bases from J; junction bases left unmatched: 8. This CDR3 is CSASATGGGSDTQYF. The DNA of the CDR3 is TGCAGTGCTAGTGCGACAGGGGGGGGGTCAGATACGCAGTATTTT.

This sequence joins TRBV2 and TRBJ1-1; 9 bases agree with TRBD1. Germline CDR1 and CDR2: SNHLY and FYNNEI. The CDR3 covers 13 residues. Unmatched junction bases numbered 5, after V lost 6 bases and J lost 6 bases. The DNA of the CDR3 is TGTGCCAGCAGGGGGGACAGGGTGGCTGAAGCTTTCTTT. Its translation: CASRGDRVAEAFF.

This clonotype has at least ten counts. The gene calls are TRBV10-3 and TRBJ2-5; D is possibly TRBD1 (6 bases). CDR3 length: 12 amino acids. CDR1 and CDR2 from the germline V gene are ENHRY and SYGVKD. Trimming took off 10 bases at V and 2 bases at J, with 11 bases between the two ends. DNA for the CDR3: TGTGCCACCGGGGACAATCAAGAGACCCAGTACTTC. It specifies CATGDNQETQYF.

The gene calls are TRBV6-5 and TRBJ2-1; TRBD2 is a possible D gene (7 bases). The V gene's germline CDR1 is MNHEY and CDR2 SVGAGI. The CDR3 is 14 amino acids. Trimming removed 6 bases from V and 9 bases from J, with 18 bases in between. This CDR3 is CASSRDEGEGEQFF. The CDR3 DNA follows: TGTGCCAGCAGCCGTGACGAGGGGGAGGGTGAGCAGTTCTTC.

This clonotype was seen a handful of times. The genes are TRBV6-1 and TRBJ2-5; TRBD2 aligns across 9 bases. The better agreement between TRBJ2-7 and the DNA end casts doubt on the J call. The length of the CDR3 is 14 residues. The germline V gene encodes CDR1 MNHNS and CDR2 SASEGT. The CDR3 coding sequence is TGTGCCAGCAGTAGGGGACTAGCCGAGTACGAGCAGTACTTC. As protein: CASSRGLAEYEQYF.

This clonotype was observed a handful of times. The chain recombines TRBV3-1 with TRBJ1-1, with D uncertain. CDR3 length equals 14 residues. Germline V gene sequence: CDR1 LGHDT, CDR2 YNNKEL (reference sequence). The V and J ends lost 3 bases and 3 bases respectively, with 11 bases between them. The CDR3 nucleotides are TGTGCCAGCAGCCATGCCAGGATTCACACTGAAGCTTTCTTT. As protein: CASSHARIHTEAFF. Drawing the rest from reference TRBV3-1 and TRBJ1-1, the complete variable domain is DTAVSQTPKYLVTQMGNDKSIKCEQNLGHDTMYWYKQDSKKFLKIMFSYNNKELIINETVPNRFSPKSPDKAHLNLHINSLELGDSAVYFCASSHARIHTEAFFGQGTRLTVV.

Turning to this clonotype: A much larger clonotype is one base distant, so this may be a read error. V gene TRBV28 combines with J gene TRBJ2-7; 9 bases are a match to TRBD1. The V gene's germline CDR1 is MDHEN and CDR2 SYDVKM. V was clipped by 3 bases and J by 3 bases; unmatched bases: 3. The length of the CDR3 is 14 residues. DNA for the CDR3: TGTGCCAGCAGTTTCGGGACAGGGTTCTACGAGCAGTACTTC. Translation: CASSFGTGFYEQYF.

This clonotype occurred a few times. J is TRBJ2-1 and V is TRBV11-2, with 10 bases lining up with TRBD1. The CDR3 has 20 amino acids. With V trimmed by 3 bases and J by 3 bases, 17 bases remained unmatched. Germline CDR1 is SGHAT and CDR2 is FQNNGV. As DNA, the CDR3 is TGTGCCAGCAGCTTTAGGGACAGGGGAACCAGCGGGAGTGGCTACAATGAGCAGTTCTTC. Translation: CASSFRDRGTSGSGYNEQFF.

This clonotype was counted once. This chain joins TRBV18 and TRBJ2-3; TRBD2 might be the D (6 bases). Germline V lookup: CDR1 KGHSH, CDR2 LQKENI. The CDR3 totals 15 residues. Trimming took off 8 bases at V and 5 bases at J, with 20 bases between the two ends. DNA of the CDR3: TGTGCCAGCACTCCGGGACTTGGGAAAGTAGATACGCAGTATTTT. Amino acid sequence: CASTPGLGKVDTQYF. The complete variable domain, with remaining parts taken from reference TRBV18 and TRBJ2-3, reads NAGVMQNPRHLVRRRGQEARLRCSPMKGHSHVYWYRQLPEEGLKFMVYLQKENIIDESGMPKERFSAEFPKEGPSILRIQQVVRGDSAAYFCASTPGLGKVDTQYFGPGTRLTVL.

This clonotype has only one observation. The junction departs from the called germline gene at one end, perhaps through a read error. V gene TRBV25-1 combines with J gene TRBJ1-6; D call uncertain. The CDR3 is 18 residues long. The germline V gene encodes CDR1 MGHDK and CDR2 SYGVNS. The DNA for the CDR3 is TGTGCCAGCAGTGAATATACCCTCGGCAGTATGGCCTATTCACCCCCCCACTTT. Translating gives CASSEYTLGSMAYSPPHF. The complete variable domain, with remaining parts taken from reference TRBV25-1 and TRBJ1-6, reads EADIYQTPRYLVIGTGKKITLECSQTMGHDKMYWYQQDPGMELHLIHYSYGVNSTEKGDLSSESTVSRIRTEHFPLTLESARPSHTSQYLCASSEYTLGSMAYSPPHFGNGTRLTVT.

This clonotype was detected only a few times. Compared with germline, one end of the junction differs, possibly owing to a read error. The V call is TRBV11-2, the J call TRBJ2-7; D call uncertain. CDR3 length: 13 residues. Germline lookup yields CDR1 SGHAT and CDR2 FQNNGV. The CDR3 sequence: CASSLASYYEQYF. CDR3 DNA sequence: TGTGCCAGCAGTTTAGCTTCGTACTACGAGCAGTACTTC.

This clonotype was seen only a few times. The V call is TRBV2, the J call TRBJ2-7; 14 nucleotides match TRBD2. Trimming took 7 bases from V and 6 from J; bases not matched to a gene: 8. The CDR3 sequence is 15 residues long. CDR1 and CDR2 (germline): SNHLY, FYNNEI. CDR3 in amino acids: CASTRGLAGVREQYF. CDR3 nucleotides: TGTGCCAGCACGAGGGGACTAGCGGGAGTACGCGAGCAGTACTTC.

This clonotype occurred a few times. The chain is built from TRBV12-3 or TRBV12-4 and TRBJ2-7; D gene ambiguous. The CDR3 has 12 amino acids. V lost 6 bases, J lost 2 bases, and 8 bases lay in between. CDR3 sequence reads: CASSYTTYEQYF. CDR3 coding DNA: TGTGCCAGCAGCTACACCACCTACGAGCAGTACTTC.

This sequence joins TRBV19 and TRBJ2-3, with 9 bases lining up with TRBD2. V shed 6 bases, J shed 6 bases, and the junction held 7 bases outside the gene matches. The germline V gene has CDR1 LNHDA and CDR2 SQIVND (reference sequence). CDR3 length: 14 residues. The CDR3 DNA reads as TGTGCCAGTAGGGTAGCGGGAGTATCGGATACGCAGTATTTT. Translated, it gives CASRVAGVSDTQYF. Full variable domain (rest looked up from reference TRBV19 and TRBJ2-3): DGGITQSPKYLFRKEGQNVTLSCEQNLNHDAMYWYRQDPGQGLRLIYYSQIVNDFQKGDIAEGYSVSREKKESFPLTVTSAQKNPTAFYLCASRVAGVSDTQYFGPGTRLTVL.

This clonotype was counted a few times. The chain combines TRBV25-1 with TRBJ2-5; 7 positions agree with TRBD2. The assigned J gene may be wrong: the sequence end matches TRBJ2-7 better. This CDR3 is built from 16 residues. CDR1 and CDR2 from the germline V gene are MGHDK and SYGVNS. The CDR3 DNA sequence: TGTGCCAGCAGTGGTCTTTTTGGCGGGAGAAAGGGCGAGCAGTACTTC. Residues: CASSGLFGGRKGEQYF.

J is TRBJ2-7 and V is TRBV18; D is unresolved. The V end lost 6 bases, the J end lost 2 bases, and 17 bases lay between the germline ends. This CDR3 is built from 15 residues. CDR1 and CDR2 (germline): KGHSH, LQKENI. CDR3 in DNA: TGTGCCAGCTCCGCCCTATCCACTGCTGCCTACGAGCAGTACTTC. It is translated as CASSALSTAAYEQYF.

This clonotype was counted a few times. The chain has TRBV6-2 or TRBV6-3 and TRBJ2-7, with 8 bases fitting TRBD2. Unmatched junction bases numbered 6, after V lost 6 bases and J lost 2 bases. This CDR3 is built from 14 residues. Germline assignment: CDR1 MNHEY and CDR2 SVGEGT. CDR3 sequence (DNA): TGTGCCAGCAGGCCCGGGACTAGGCCCTACGAGCAGTACTTC. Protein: CASRPGTRPYEQYF.

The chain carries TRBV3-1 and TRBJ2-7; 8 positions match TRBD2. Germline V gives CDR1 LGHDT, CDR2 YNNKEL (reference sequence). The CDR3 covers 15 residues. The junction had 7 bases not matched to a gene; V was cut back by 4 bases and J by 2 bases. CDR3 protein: CASSPGRGATYEQYF. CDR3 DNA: TGTGCCAGCAGCCCCGGGAGGGGGGCAACCTACGAGCAGTACTTC.

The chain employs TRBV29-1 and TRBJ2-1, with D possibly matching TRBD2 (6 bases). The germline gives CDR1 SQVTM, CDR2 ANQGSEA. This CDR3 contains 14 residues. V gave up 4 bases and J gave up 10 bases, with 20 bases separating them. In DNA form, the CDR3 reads TGCAGCGTTGCCCCGAGGAGGGGCTCCTACGAGCAGTTCTTC. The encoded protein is CSVAPRRGSYEQFF.

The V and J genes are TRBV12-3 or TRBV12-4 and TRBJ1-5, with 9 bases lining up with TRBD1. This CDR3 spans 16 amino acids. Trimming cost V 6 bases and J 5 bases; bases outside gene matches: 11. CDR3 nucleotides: TGTGCCAGCAGCTCCTCCGGACAGGGGCGGGATCAGCCCCAGCATTTT. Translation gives CASSSSGQGRDQPQHF.

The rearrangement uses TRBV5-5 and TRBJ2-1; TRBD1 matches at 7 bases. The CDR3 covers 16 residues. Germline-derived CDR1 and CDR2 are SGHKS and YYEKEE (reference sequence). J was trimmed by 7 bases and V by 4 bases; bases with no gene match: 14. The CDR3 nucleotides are TGTGCCAGCAGCCAAAGGGGGCAAACCACCTGGAATGAGCAGTTCTTC. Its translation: CASSQRGQTTWNEQFF.

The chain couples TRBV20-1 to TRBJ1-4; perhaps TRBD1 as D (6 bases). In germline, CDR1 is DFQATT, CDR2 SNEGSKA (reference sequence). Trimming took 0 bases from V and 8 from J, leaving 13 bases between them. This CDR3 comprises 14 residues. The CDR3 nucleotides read TGCAGTGCTAGAGAGACCAGGGGATTCGAAAAACTGTTTTTT. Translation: CSARETRGFEKLFF.